This T cell receptor (beta chain) was sequenced in a study of T cell responses to AZD1222 COVID-19 vaccine. TCRdb's copy holds only in-frame clones and misses some; the assay was immunoSEQ multiplex PCR. The sample lists approximately 67,000 clones, more than 80% seen once, with about 2.5% in the top ten. In germline, CDR1 is SQVTM, CDR2 ANQGSEA. This CDR3 region has 14 residues. Trimming removed 6 bases from V and 3 bases from J; junction bases left unmatched: 6. This TCR derives from an adult in good health. V is TRBV29-1 and J is TRBJ1-4, with 8 nucleotides matching TRBD1. The input for sequencing was peripheral blood, taken on day 0 of AZD1222 vaccination. The CDR3 sequence is CSVEGTGSNEKLFF. CDR3 nucleotides: TGCAGCGTCGAGGGGACAGGTTCTAATGAAAAACTGTTTTTT.